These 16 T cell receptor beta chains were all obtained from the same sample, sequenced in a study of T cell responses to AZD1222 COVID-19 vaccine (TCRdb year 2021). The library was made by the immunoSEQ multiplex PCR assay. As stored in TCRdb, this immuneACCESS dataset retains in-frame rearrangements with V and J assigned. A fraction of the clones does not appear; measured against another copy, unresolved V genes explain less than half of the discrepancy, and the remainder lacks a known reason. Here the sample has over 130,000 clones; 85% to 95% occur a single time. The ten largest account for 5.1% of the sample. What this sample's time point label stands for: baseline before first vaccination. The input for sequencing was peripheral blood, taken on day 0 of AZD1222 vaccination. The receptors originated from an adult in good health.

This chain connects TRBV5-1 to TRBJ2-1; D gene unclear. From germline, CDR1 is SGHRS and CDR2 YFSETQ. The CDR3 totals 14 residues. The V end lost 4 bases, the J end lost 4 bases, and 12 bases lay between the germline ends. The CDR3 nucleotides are TGCGCCAGCAGCGATGAGGTGGGATACAATGAGCAGTTCTTC. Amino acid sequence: CASSDEVGYNEQFF.

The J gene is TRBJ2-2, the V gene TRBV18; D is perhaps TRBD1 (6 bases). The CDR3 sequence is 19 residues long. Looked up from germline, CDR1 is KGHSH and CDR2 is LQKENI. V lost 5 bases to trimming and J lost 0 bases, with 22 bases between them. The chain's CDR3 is CASSYRSLHRAANTGELFF. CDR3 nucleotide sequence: TGTGCCAGCTCATACCGGTCCCTCCACAGGGCTGCGAACACCGGGGAGCTGTTTTTT.

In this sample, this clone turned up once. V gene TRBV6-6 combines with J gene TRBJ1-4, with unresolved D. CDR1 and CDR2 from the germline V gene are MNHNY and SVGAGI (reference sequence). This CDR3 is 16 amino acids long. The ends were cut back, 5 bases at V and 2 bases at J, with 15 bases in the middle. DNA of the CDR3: TGTGCCAGCAGTAGGAACCGGGGTCTCACTAATGAAAAACTGTTTTTT. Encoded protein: CASSRNRGLTNEKLFF.

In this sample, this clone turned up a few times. The CDR3 here is CASSELYRVITYEQYF. CDR3 DNA sequence: TGTGCCAGCAGTGAACTTTACAGGGTAATAACCTACGAGCAGTACTTC. The chain couples TRBV25-1 to TRBJ2-7; a weak D match, TRBD1 (6 bases). V lost 2 bases and J 2 bases, leaving 16 bases between the germline ends. Germline CDR1 MGHDK, CDR2 SYGVNS. CDR3 length: 16 amino acids.

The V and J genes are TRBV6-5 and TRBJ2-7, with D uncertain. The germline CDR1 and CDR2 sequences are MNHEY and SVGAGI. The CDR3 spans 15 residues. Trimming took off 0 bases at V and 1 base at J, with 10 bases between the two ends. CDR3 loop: CASSYSWSGSYEQYF. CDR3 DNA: TGTGCCAGCAGTTACTCGTGGTCTGGGTCCTACGAGCAGTACTTC.

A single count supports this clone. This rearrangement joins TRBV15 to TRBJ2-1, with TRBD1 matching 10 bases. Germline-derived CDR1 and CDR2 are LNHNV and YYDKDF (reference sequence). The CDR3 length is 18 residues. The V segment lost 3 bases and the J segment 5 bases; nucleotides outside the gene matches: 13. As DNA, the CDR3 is TGTGCCACCAGCAGCCGGGACAGGGGAGCTGCTGACGACAATGAGCAGTTCTTC. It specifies CATSSRDRGAADDNEQFF.

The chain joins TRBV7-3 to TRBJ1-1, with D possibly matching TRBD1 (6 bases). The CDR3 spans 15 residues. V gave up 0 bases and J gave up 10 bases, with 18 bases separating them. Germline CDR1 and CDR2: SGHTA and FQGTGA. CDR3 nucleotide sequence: TGTGCCAGCAGCTTAACAGGGATGGGGGCCGGGAGAGCTTTCTTT. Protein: CASSLTGMGAGRAFF.

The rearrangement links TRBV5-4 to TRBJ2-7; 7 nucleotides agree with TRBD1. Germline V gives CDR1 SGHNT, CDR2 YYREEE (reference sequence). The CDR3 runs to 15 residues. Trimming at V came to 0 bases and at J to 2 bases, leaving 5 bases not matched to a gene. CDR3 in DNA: TGTGCCAGCAGCTTGGTTTCTACAGGGGCCTACGAGCAGTACTTC. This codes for CASSLVSTGAYEQYF.

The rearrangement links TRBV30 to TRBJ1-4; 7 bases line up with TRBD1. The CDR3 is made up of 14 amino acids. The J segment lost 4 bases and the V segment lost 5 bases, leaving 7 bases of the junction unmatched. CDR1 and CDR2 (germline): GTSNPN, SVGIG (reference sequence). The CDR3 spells CAWGTGQINEKLFF. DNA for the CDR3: TGTGCCTGGGGGACGGGACAGATTAATGAAAAACTGTTTTTT.

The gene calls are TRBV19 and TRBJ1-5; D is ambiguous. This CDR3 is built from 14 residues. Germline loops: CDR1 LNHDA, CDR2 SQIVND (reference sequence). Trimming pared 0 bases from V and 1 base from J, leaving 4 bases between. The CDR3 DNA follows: TGTGCCAGTAGTATAGAACAGAGCAATCAGCCCCAGCATTTT. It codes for CASSIEQSNQPQHF. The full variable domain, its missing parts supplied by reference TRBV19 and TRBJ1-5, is DGGITQSPKYLFRKEGQNVTLSCEQNLNHDAMYWYRQDPGQGLRLIYYSQIVNDFQKGDIAEGYSVSREKKESFPLTVTSAQKNPTAFYLCASSIEQSNQPQHFGDGTRLSIL.

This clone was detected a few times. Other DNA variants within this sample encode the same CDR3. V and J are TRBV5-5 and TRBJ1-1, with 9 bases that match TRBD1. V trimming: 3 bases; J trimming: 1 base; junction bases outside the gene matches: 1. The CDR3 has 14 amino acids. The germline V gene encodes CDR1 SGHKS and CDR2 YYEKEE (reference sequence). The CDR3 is CASSWGQGNTEAFF. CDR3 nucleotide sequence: TGTGCCAGCAGCTGGGGACAGGGGAACACTGAAGCTTTCTTT. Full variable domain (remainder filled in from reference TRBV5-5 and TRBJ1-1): DAGVTQSPTHLIKTRGQQVTLRCSPISGHKSVSWYQQVLGQGPQFIFQYYEKEERGRGNFPDRFSARQFPNYSSELNVNALLLGDSALYLCASSWGQGNTEAFFGQGTRLTVV.

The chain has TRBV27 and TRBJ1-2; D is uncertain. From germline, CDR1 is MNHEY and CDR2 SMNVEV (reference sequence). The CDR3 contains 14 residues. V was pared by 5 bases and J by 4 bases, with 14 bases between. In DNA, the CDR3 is TGTGCCAGCAGTCCCCGACCATCTAGCTATGGCTACACCTTC. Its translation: CASSPRPSSYGYTF.

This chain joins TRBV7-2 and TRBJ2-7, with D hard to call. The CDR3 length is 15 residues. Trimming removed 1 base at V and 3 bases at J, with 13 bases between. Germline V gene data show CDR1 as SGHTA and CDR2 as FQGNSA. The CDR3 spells CASSLDPSTFYEQYF. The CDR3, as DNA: TGTGCCAGCAGCTTAGACCCGTCGACTTTCTACGAGCAGTACTTC.

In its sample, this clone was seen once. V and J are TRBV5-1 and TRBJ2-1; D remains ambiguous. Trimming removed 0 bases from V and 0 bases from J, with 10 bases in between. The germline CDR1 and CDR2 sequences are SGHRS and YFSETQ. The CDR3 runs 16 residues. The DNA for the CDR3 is TGCGCCAGCAGCTTGGGTCAGCAGCCCTCCTACAATGAGCAGTTCTTC. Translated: CASSLGQQPSYNEQFF.

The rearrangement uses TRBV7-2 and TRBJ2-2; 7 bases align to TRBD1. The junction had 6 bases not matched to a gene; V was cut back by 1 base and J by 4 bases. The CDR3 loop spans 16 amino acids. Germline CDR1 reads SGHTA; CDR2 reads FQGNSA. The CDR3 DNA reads TGTGCCAGCAGCTTAGGGCAGGGGGTCAGCACCGGGGAGCTGTTTTTT. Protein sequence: CASSLGQGVSTGELFF.

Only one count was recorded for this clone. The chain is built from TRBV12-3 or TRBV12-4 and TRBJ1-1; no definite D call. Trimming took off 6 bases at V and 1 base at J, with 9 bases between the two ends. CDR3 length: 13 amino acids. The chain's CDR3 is CASSPRPNTEAFF. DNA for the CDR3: TGTGCCAGCAGCCCTCGCCCGAACACTGAAGCTTTCTTT.